These T cell receptor beta chains were read from a single sample in a study of T cell changes during pregnancy in multiple sclerosis. Here immunoSEQ multiplex PCR was the method, and the copy in TCRdb shows in-frame clones only, minus some. The sample yields 45,000 or so clones, about 90% seen once. Material: peripheral blood, obtained in the first trimester of pregnancy. The receptors here all came from a female donor with multiple sclerosis, enrolled in a pregnancy study. Both conserved end residues are part of each CDR3. The D gene is left open where the match is weak. Clone size is not always given. Where it is, it says once, few, many or a class for expanded clones.

cdr3_length	clone_size	j_call	d_call	v_call	cdr3_aa	cdr3_nt
14	-	TRBJ2-7	TRBD1	TRBV19	CASSHRDRDYEQYF	TGTGCCAGTAGCCACCGGGACAGGGACTACGAGCAGTACTTC
13	-	TRBJ1-2	-	TRBV7-9	CASTIRQAHGYTF	TGTGCCAGCACCATAAGACAGGCCCATGGCTACACCTTC
13	-	TRBJ1-2	-	TRBV7-9	CASSLAALYGYTF	TGTGCCAGCAGCTTAGCGGCCCTCTATGGCTACACCTTC
12	-	TRBJ2-7	-	TRBV18	CASSPYSYEQYF	TGTGCCAGCTCACCCTATTCCTACGAGCAGTACTTC
12	-	TRBJ2-2	-	TRBV5-1	CASSREVGELFF	TGCGCCAGCAGCAGGGAGGTCGGGGAGCTGTTTTTT
16	-	TRBJ1-2	-	TRBV19	CASSHNPTGTYYGYTF	TGTGCCAGTAGTCATAACCCTACGGGGACTTACTATGGCTACACCTTC
15	-	TRBJ1-2	-	TRBV6-6	CASSMGSGANYGYTF	TGTGCCAGCAGCATGGGCTCAGGGGCAAACTATGGCTACACCTTC
17	-	TRBJ2-4	-	TRBV25-1	CASSPPRAGWKKNIQYF	TGTGCCAGCAGTCCCCCCAGGGCTGGATGGAAAAAAAACATTCAGTACTTC
17	-	TRBJ2-5	TRBD2	TRBV6-1	CASSEFASGGARETQYF	TGTGCCAGCAGTGAATTTGCAAGCGGGGGGGCCCGGGAGACCCAGTACTTC
13	-	TRBJ2-1	-	TRBV27	CASSSRGGSEQFF	TGTGCCAGCAGTTCCCGTGGAGGGAGTGAGCAGTTCTTC
15	-	TRBJ2-1	TRBD2	TRBV11-2	CASSAGTSGGTEQFF	TGTGCCAGCAGCGCTGGGACTAGCGGGGGAACCGAGCAGTTCTTC
17	-	TRBJ2-3	TRBD2	TRBV19	CASSIVTSGRYTDTQYF	TGTGCCAGTAGTATCGTAACTAGCGGGCGCTACACAGATACGCAGTATTTT
12	-	TRBJ1-1	-	TRBV29-1	CSVGGGNTEAFF	TGCAGCGTTGGGGGGGGTAATACTGAAGCTTTCTTT
14	-	TRBJ2-1	-	TRBV2	CASRGLAPYNEQFF	TGTGCCAGCAGGGGGCTAGCGCCTTACAATGAGCAGTTCTTC
14	-	TRBJ2-1	TRBD1	TRBV5-1	CASSTDRGINEQFF	TGCGCCAGCAGCACCGACAGGGGGATAAATGAGCAGTTCTTC
14	few	TRBJ1-5	-	TRBV7-2	CASSLRGGNQPQHF	TGTGCCAGCAGCTTACGGGGGGGCAATCAGCCCCAGCATTTT
15	-	TRBJ2-5	TRBD1	TRBV2	CASNRADRPQETQYF	TGTGCCAGCAACCGCGCGGACAGGCCTCAAGAGACCCAGTACTTC
15	-	TRBJ1-2	-	TRBV9	CASSATASLFYGYTF	TGTGCCAGCAGCGCGACAGCGTCCCTATTCTATGGCTACACCTTC
13	-	TRBJ1-1	-	TRBV7-9	CASSFAAGWKAFF	TGTGCCAGCAGCTTTGCGGCAGGGTGGAAGGCTTTCTTT
14	-	TRBJ2-7	TRBD2	TRBV5-6	CASTRGGVYYEQYF	TGTGCCAGCACCCGGGGGGGGGTCTACTACGAGCAGTACTTC
14	-	TRBJ1-5	-	TRBV28	CASSQGQPNQPQHF	TGTGCCAGCAGCCAGGGACAACCCAATCAGCCCCAGCATTTT
17	-	TRBJ2-7	TRBD1	TRBV5-6	CASSSLVGTEFLGEQYF	TGTGCCAGCAGCTCCCTTGTGGGGACAGAATTCCTCGGCGAGCAGTACTTC
15	once	TRBJ1-4	TRBD1	TRBV5-1	CASSIGTATNEKLFF	TGCGCCAGCAGCATAGGGACAGCAACTAATGAAAAACTGTTTTTT
14	-	TRBJ2-1	-	TRBV9	CASSVGGIYNEQFF	TGTGCCAGCAGCGTTGGCGGAATCTACAATGAGCAGTTCTTC
15	-	TRBJ1-1	-	TRBV6-5	CASSYGSGPNTEAFF	TGTGCCAGCAGTTACGGGTCAGGGCCAAACACTGAAGCTTTCTTT
16	-	TRBJ1-2	-	TRBV6-5	CASSYGNRWRDGGYTF	TGTGCCAGCAGTTACGGGAACAGGTGGAGGGACGGTGGCTACACCTTC
16	-	TRBJ2-3	TRBD2	TRBV7-2	CASSIGLAASTDTQYF	TGTGCCAGCAGCATAGGACTAGCCGCCAGCACAGATACGCAGTATTTT
14	-	TRBJ1-5	TRBD1	TRBV10-3	CAISETGGLQPQHF	TGTGCCATCAGTGAGACAGGGGGCCTTCAGCCCCAGCATTTT
14	-	TRBJ2-5	TRBD2	TRBV4-1	CASSRWEGRETQYF	TGCGCCAGCAGCCGTTGGGAGGGCCGGGAGACCCAGTACTTC
15	few	TRBJ2-3	-	TRBV9	CASSATYSSTDTQYF	TGTGCCAGCAGCGCTACTTACTCTAGCACAGATACGCAGTATTTT
15	-	TRBJ1-5	-	TRBV4-2	CASSQEAGANQPQHF	TGTGCCAGCAGCCAAGAAGCAGGTGCCAATCAGCCCCAGCATTTT
14	-	TRBJ1-5	-	TRBV2	CASSEISVGMPQHF	TGTGCCAGCAGTGAGATAAGTGTCGGGATGCCCCAGCATTTT
14	-	TRBJ2-3	-	TRBV6-5	CASSYGRSTDTQYF	TGTGCCAGCAGTTACGGGAGAAGCACAGATACGCAGTATTTT
15	-	TRBJ2-5	TRBD2	TRBV6-5	CASSYWRGGRETQYF	TGTGCCAGCAGTTACTGGCGGGGGGGCCGAGAGACCCAGTACTTC
13	-	TRBJ2-7	-	TRBV7-2	CASSLAGGYEQYF	TGTGCCAGCAGCTTAGCCGGAGGATACGAGCAGTACTTC
14	medium-sized	TRBJ1-1	-	TRBV30	CAWSVRRGNVEAFF	TGTGCCTGGAGTGTCCGTCGCGGTAACGTTGAAGCTTTCTTT
13	-	TRBJ1-2	-	TRBV5-1	CASSLAGDYGYTF	TGCGCCAGCAGCTTGGCCGGGGACTATGGCTACACCTTC
12	once	TRBJ2-2	-	TRBV2	CASRYFTGELFF	TGTGCCAGCAGATATTTCACCGGGGAGCTGTTTTTT
15	-	TRBJ1-5	-	TRBV19	CASSTARGGFQPQHF	TGTGCCAGTAGCACTGCCCGCGGGGGGTTTCAGCCCCAGCATTTT
13	-	TRBJ2-7	-	TRBV9	CASSVTGSGEQYF	TGTGCCAGCAGCGTTACAGGGTCTGGCGAGCAGTACTTC
15	-	TRBJ1-3	-	TRBV29-1	CSAGEGPPSGNTIYF	TGCAGCGCTGGGGAGGGACCCCCCTCTGGAAACACCATATATTTT
15	-	TRBJ1-4	TRBD1	TRBV6-1	CASSVQGGVNEKLFF	TGTGCCAGCAGTGTTCAGGGGGGCGTTAATGAAAAACTGTTTTTT